This T cell receptor (beta chain) appears in the sequencing data of a study of T cells in tumors after PD-1 blockade. In the study overall: No patient had prior checkpoint blockade, systemic immunosuppression, or radiotherapy within 4 weeks. Some patients also took daily vismodegib 150 mg during anti-PD-1 treatment. Peripheral blood samples averaged around 33,000 unique clonotypes and roughly 110,000 templates.

The CDR3 runs to 13 residues. Per the germline V gene, CDR1 is LNHDA and CDR2 is SQIVND (reference sequence). Trimming cost V 6 bases and J 4 bases, with 9 bases left between them. Tumor or blood genomic DNA was sequenced, with inputs of about 550 ng to 6,500 ng. Libraries were prepared by immunoSEQ multiplex PCR; TCRdb keeps only in-frame clonotypes and omits some of them. This sample has tens of thousands of clones, with around 74% found just once. The material sequenced was PBMCs, taken after anti-PD-1 treatment. The sequence derives from a human donor with basal cell carcinoma. This chain uses TRBV19 with TRBJ1-4; D is uncertain. Written as DNA, the CDR3 is TGTGCCAGTAGCAGAACTGTTAATGAAAAACTGTTTTTT. Amino acid sequence: CASSRTVNEKLFF.